This entry lists 3 T cell receptor beta chains sequenced from one sample in a study of blood T cells in healthy people across ages. The use of a sample-barcoded 5' primer and a J-beta primer mix characterized a second PCR of about 6 to 12 cycles. TCRdb reprocessed the 5' RACE reads with MiXCR, giving one entry per CDR3 protein. The sample includes fewer than 900,000 distinct CDR3 sequences, 40% to 45% of them seen just once. The source material was blood. These receptors originate from an older woman in good health.

The rearrangement joins TRBV29-1 to TRBJ1-4; D call uncertain. CDR1 is SQVTM, CDR2 ANQGSEA, per germline. The V gene lost 3 bases and the J gene lost 4 bases, with 12 bases spanning the gap. This CDR3 spans 14 amino acids. Here the CDR3 DNA reads TGCAGCGTTGAGTCCAGGCCTGATAATGAAAAACTGTTTTTT. It encodes CSVESRPDNEKLFF.

This clonotype was observed a handful of times. This chain joins TRBV11-1 and TRBJ2-3, with a weak D call TRBD2 (5 bases). V gave up 1 base and J gave up 0 bases, with 11 bases separating them. Germline V gene data show CDR1 as SGHAT and CDR2 as FQDESV (reference sequence). The CDR3 contains 16 residues. The CDR3 DNA reads as TGTGCCAGCAGCTTAGTAGCGCGGTCCAGCACAGATACGCAGTATTTT. It is translated as CASSLVARSSTDTQYF.

This chain links TRBV6-5 with TRBJ2-3; a weak D match, TRBD2 (5 bases). V gave up 5 bases and J gave up 1 base, with 13 bases separating them. Per the germline V gene, CDR1 is MNHEY and CDR2 is SVGAGI. This CDR3 spans 15 amino acids. The CDR3 DNA reads TGTGCCAGCAGTAAAGAGGGAAGGGGCACAGATACGCAGTATTTT. As protein: CASSKEGRGTDTQYF.